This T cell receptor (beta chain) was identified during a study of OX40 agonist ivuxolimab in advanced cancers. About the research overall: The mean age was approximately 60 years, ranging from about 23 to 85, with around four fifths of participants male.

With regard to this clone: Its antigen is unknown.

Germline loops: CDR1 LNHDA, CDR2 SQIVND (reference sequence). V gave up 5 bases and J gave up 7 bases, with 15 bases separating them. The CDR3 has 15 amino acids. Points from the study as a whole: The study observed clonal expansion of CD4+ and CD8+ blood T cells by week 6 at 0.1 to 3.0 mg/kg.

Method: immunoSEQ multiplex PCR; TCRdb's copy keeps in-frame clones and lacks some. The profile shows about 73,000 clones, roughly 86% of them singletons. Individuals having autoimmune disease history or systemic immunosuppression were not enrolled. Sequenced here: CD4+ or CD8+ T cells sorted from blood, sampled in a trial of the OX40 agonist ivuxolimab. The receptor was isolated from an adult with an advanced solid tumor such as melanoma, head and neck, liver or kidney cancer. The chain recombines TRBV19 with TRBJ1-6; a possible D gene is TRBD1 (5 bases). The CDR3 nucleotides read TGTGCCAGTAGTCGGAGAGGGGTCGCAAATTCACCCCTCCACTTT. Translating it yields CASSRRGVANSPLHF.